What follows are 22 T cell receptor beta chains derived from one specimen sequenced in a study of cytomegalovirus exposure and HLA in healthy donors. PCR used 60 Vbeta primers and 13 Jbeta primers. The repertoire was sequenced with immunoSEQ multiplex PCR; TCRdb's copy has only in-frame clones and lacks some. The table records 200,000 to 250,000 clones, about 89% of them present only once. The source material was PBMCs. The source is a woman under 30 in good health and CMV-seronegative.

V and J are TRBV2 and TRBJ1-2; a possible D gene is TRBD1 (5 bases). With 5 bases removed from V and 7 bases from J, the gap between germline ends came to 14 bases. From germline, CDR1 is SNHLY and CDR2 FYNNEI. The length of the CDR3 is 13 residues. This CDR3 reads CASSKEGSGGYTF. Written as DNA, the CDR3 is TGTGCCAGCAGTAAGGAGGGGTCGGGTGGCTACACCTTC.

The V and J genes are TRBV6-5 and TRBJ1-2, with D unresolved. Germline V lookup: CDR1 MNHEY, CDR2 SVGAGI. Trimming stripped 6 bases from V and 5 bases from J, with 13 bases between. The CDR3 runs 13 residues. CDR3 bases: TGTGCCAGCAGGAGGGCGGGAGGATATGGCTACACCTTC. Residues: CASRRAGGYGYTF.

The chain recombines TRBV6-5 with TRBJ2-5; D is perhaps TRBD2 (5 bases). The CDR3 sequence is 15 residues long. The ends were cut back, 6 bases at V and 0 bases at J, with 14 bases in the middle. The germline V gene has CDR1 MNHEY and CDR2 SVGAGI. CDR3 region: CASSLFVGNQETQYF. CDR3 DNA: TGTGCCAGCAGCCTTTTTGTCGGGAACCAAGAGACCCAGTACTTC.

V and J are TRBV5-1 and TRBJ1-2; 11 nucleotides line up with TRBD1. The CDR3 has 16 amino acids. Germline CDR1 is SGHRS and CDR2 is YFSETQ. V was clipped by 2 bases and J by 7 bases; unmatched bases: 10. The CDR3 spells CASSFGPGQGGSGYTF. CDR3 bases: TGCGCCAGCAGCTTCGGCCCGGGACAGGGGGGATCTGGCTACACCTTC.

The chain has TRBV9 and TRBJ2-1, with TRBD2 matching over 14 bases. V lost 0 bases, J lost 7 bases, and 6 bases stayed unmatched. Germline lookup yields CDR1 SGDLS and CDR2 YYNGEE. This CDR3 region has 17 residues. As DNA, the CDR3 is TGTGCCAGCAGCGTAGATGGACTAGCGGGAGGCCAAAATGAGCAGTTCTTC. As protein: CASSVDGLAGGQNEQFF.

This clone showed up just once. This sequence joins TRBV5-1 and TRBJ2-2; D is perhaps TRBD2 (5 bases). V lost 1 base, J lost 4 bases, and 11 bases lay in between. CDR1 is SGHRS, CDR2 YFSETQ, per germline. This CDR3 is built from 15 residues. This CDR3 reads CASSLLGSSTGELFF. CDR3 coding DNA: TGCGCCAGCAGCTTGCTAGGGAGTAGCACCGGGGAGCTGTTTTTT.

The chain uses TRBV18 and TRBJ2-7; D is unclear. CDR3 length: 13 residues. The germline V and J ends were trimmed by 5 bases and 3 bases, with 11 bases remaining between them. Looked up from germline, CDR1 is KGHSH and CDR2 is LQKENI. The CDR3 bases are TGTGCCAGCTCAGTTTGGCACCTCTACGAGCAGTACTTC. The encoded protein is CASSVWHLYEQYF.

The V and J genes are TRBV29-1 and TRBJ1-1, with D unresolved. Germline V CDR1 and CDR2: SQVTM, ANQGSEA. Trimming removed 5 bases at V and 1 base at J, with 11 bases between. The CDR3 has 13 amino acids. This chain's CDR3 is CSVCGHRNTEAFF. In DNA form, the CDR3 reads TGCAGCGTTTGTGGGCACCGGAACACTGAAGCTTTCTTT. The full variable domain, with the rest looked up from reference TRBV29-1 and TRBJ1-1, is SAVISQKPSRDICQRGTSLTIQCQVDSQVTMMFWYRQQPGQSLTLIATANQGSEATYESGFVIDKFPISRPNLTFSTLTVSNMSPEDSSIYLCSVCGHRNTEAFFGQGTRLTVV.

The V and J genes are TRBV13 and TRBJ2-1; 12 bases match TRBD2. Per the germline V gene, CDR1 is PRHDT and CDR2 is FYEKMQ (reference sequence). Losses at the gene ends were 5 bases for V and 3 bases for J; bases not matched to a gene: 5. The CDR3 loop spans 16 amino acids. The CDR3 region is CASSQTTSGSYNEQFF. The CDR3 DNA follows: TGTGCCAGCAGCCAAACGACTAGCGGGAGCTACAATGAGCAGTTCTTC.

The chain has TRBV19 and TRBJ1-5; D ambiguous. CDR1 is LNHDA, CDR2 SQIVND, per germline (reference sequence). The CDR3 loop spans 14 amino acids. With 8 bases removed from V and 0 bases from J, the gap between germline ends came to 11 bases. CDR3 bases: TGTGCCAGTTCACGGAGCCCTAGCAATCAGCCCCAGCATTTT. It translates to CASSRSPSNQPQHF.

This clone occurred once. The rearrangement joins TRBV14 to TRBJ2-5, with TRBD1 matching 8 bases. CDR1 is SGHDN and CDR2 is FVKESK in the germline V gene. Trimming cost V 5 bases and J 4 bases; bases outside gene matches: 18. The CDR3 covers 18 residues. CDR3 loop: CASSAKVQGAFYRETQYF. CDR3 in DNA: TGTGCCAGCAGCGCAAAGGTTCAGGGGGCATTCTACAGAGAGACCCAGTACTTC.

V gene TRBV14 combines with J gene TRBJ2-7; 8 bases agree with TRBD1. The V segment lost 5 bases and the J segment 4 bases; nucleotides outside the gene matches: 13. The V gene's germline CDR1 is SGHDN and CDR2 FVKESK. CDR3 length equals 16 residues. CDR3 amino acids: CASSELTGTGSYEQYF. The DNA for the CDR3 is TGTGCCAGCAGCGAACTCACCGGGACAGGCTCTTACGAGCAGTACTTC. The complete variable domain, with remaining parts taken from reference TRBV14 and TRBJ2-7, reads EAGVTQFPSHSVIEKGQTVTLRCDPISGHDNLYWYRRVMGKEIKFLLHFVKESKQDESGMPNNRFLAERTGGTYSTLKVQPAELEDSGVYFCASSELTGTGSYEQYFGPGTRLTVT.

The chain links TRBV18 to TRBJ2-7, with 7 positions matching TRBD2. With V trimmed by 3 bases and J by 4 bases, 9 bases remained unmatched. The V gene's germline CDR1 is KGHSH and CDR2 LQKENI. The CDR3 extends over 15 amino acids. The CDR3 region is CASSPEASGWYEQYF. CDR3 nucleotides: TGTGCCAGCTCACCTGAGGCTAGCGGTTGGTACGAGCAGTACTTC. The complete variable domain, with remaining parts taken from reference TRBV18 and TRBJ2-7, reads NAGVMQNPRHLVRRRGQEARLRCSPMKGHSHVYWYRQLPEEGLKFMVYLQKENIIDESGMPKERFSAEFPKEGPSILRIQQVVRGDSAAYFCASSPEASGWYEQYFGPGTRLTVT.

The chain recombines TRBV6-5 with TRBJ1-2, with 7 bases identical to TRBD1. Trimming removed 6 bases from V and 8 bases from J; junction bases left unmatched: 9. Germline CDR1 MNHEY, CDR2 SVGAGI. CDR3 size: 13 residues. CDR3 nucleotides: TGTGCCAGCAGCAATGGACAGGTTAAGGGCTACACCTTC. Translated, it gives CASSNGQVKGYTF.

About this clone itself: This may be a read error, as it is one base from a much larger clone. The sample contains more than one DNA sequence encoding this CDR3. The CDR3 DNA sequence: TGTGCCAGCAGCTTAGGACAGTCCAATCAGCCCCAGCATTTT. Translated, it gives CASSLGQSNQPQHF. The V and J genes are TRBV7-2 and TRBJ1-5; perhaps TRBD1 as D (5 bases). Trimming pared 1 base from V and 3 bases from J, leaving 7 bases between. The CDR3 is made up of 14 amino acids. CDR1 and CDR2 (germline): SGHTA, FQGNSA.

V usage is TRBV5-8 and J usage is TRBJ2-7, with D maybe TRBD1 (5 bases). V lost 4 bases and J 1 base, leaving 9 bases between the germline ends. This CDR3 is built from 13 residues. Germline V gene data show CDR1 as SGHTS and CDR2 as YDEGEE. The CDR3 here is CASSLTGSYEQYF. DNA of the CDR3: TGTGCCAGCAGCCTTACAGGATCCTACGAGCAGTACTTC.

CDR3 coding DNA: TGTGCCTGGAGTGTATCCGGGATGGTATACGAGCAGTACTTC. This encodes CAWSVSGMVYEQYF. V is TRBV30 and J is TRBJ2-7; D possibly corresponds to TRBD2 (5 bases). The germline V gene has CDR1 GTSNPN and CDR2 SVGIG (reference sequence). The V and J ends lost 0 bases and 4 bases respectively, with 13 bases between them. The CDR3 spans 14 residues.

V is TRBV4-3 and J is TRBJ2-3; 9 nucleotides match TRBD2. V trimming: 0 bases; J trimming: 0 bases; junction bases outside the gene matches: 10. Germline values: CDR1 LGHNA, CDR2 YSLEER. The CDR3 has 19 amino acids. CDR3 DNA sequence: TGCGCCAGCAGCCAAGAGGGTTGGCGGGGGGGCTGGAGCACAGATACGCAGTATTTT. It encodes CASSQEGWRGGWSTDTQYF.

The J gene is TRBJ1-4, the V gene TRBV9; 7 bases align to TRBD1. Losses at the gene ends were 2 bases for V and 7 bases for J; bases not matched to a gene: 8. This CDR3 has 15 residues. Germline V gene lookup returns CDR1 SGDLS and CDR2 YYNGEE. CDR3 amino acids: CASSVEGALGEKLFF. The CDR3 nucleotides are TGTGCCAGCAGCGTCGAGGGGGCTCTCGGTGAAAAACTGTTTTTT.

This clone was recorded once. V usage is TRBV7-2 and J usage is TRBJ2-1, with 12 bases aligning to TRBD2. Per the germline V gene, CDR1 is SGHTA and CDR2 is FQGNSA. This CDR3 comprises 17 residues. The V segment lost 5 bases and the J segment 7 bases; nucleotides outside the gene matches: 12. CDR3 coding DNA: TGTGCCAGCAGCCTCACCTGGCTAGCGGGAGGGCCTAATGAGCAGTTCTTC. This gives the protein CASSLTWLAGGPNEQFF.

V and J are TRBV5-1 and TRBJ1-2; possibly TRBD1 for D (5 bases). Trimming took off 6 bases at V and 0 bases at J, with 15 bases between the two ends. Germline V gene data show CDR1 as SGHRS and CDR2 as YFSETQ. CDR3 size: 15 residues. Written as DNA, the CDR3 is TGCGCCAGCAATAACCCAACGACAGCTAACTATGGCTACACCTTC. Encoded protein: CASNNPTTANYGYTF.

Only one count was recorded for this clone. The chain couples TRBV4-3 to TRBJ2-1; 12 bases align to TRBD2. J was trimmed by 12 bases and V by 0 bases; bases with no gene match: 9. This CDR3 has 16 residues. Germline V lookup: CDR1 LGHNA, CDR2 YSLEER. The CDR3 protein is CASSQDWASGRAVQFF. For the CDR3, the DNA is TGCGCCAGCAGCCAAGATTGGGCTAGCGGGAGGGCCGTGCAGTTCTTC.